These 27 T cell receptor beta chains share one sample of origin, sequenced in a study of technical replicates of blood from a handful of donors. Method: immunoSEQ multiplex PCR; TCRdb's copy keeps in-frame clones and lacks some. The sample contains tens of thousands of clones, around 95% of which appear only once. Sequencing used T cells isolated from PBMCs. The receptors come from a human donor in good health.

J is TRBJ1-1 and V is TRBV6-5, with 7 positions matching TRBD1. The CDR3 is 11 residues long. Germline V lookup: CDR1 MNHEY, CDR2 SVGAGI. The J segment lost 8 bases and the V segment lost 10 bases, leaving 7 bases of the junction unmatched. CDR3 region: CATGRGGEAFF. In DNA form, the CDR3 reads TGTGCCACCGGTAGAGGGGGCGAAGCTTTCTTT.

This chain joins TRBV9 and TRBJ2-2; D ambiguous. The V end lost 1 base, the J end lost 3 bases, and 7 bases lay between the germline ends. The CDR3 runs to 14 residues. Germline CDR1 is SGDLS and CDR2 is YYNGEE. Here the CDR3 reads CASSVRVYTGELFF. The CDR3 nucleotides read TGTGCCAGCAGCGTACGGGTCTACACCGGGGAGCTGTTTTTT.

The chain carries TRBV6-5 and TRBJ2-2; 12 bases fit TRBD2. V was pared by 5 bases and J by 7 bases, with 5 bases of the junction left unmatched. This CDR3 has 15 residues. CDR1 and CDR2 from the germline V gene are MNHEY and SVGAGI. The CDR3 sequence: CASSQTSGRNGELFF. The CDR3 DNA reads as TGTGCCAGCAGTCAGACTAGCGGGAGAAACGGGGAGCTGTTTTTT.

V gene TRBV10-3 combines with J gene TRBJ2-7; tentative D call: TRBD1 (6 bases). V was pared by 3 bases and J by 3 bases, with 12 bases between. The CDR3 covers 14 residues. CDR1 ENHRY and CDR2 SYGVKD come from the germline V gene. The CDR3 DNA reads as TGTGCCATCAGTGAAGGGACACCTTACTACGAGCAGTACTTC. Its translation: CAISEGTPYYEQYF.

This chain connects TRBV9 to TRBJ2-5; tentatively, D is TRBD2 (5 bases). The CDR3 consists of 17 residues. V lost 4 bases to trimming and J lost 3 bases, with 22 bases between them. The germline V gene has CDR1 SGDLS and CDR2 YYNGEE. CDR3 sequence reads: CASSPRAPTSEEETQYF. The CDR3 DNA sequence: TGTGCCAGCAGCCCGCGGGCCCCCACATCAGAGGAAGAGACCCAGTACTTC.

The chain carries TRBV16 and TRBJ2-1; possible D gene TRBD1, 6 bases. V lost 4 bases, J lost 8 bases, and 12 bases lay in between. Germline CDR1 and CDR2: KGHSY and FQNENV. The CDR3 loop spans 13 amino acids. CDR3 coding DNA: TGTGCCAGCAGCCCACCAGGGGTCGATGAGCAGTTCTTC. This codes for CASSPPGVDEQFF.

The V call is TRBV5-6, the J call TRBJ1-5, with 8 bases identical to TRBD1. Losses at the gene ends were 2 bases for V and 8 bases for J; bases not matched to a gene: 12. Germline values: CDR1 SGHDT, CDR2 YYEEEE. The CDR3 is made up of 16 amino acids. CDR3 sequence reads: CASSLFPGQALEPQHF. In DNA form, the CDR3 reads TGTGCCAGCAGCTTATTCCCGGGACAGGCGTTAGAGCCCCAGCATTTT.

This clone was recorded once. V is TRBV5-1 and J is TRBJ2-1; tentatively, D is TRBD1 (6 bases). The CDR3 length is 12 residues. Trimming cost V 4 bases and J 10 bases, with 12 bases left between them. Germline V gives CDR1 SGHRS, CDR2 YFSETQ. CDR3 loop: CASSITGNEQFF. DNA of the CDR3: TGCGCCAGCAGCATTACAGGGAACGAGCAGTTCTTC.

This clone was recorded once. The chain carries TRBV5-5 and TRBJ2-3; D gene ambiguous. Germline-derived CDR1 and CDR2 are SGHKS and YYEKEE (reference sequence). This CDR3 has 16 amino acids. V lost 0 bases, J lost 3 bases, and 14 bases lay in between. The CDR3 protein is CASSLGSGFGTDTQYF. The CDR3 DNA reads TGTGCCAGCAGCTTGGGATCCGGGTTTGGTACAGATACGCAGTATTTT. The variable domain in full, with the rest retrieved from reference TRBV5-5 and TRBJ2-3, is DAGVTQSPTHLIKTRGQQVTLRCSPISGHKSVSWYQQVLGQGPQFIFQYYEKEERGRGNFPDRFSARQFPNYSSELNVNALLLGDSALYLCASSLGSGFGTDTQYFGPGTRLTVL.

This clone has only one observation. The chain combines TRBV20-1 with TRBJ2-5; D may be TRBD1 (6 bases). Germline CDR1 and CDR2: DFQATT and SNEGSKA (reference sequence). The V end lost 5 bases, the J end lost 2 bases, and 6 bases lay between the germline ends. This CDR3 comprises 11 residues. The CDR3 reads CSAGQQETQYF. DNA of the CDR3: TGCAGTGCTGGACAGCAAGAGACCCAGTACTTC.

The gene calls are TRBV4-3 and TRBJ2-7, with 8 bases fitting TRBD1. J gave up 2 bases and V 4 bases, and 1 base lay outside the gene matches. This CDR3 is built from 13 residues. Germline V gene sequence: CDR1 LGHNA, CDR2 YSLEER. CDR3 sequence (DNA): TGCGCCAGCAGCCCGGGACAGGCCTACGAGCAGTACTTC. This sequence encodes CASSPGQAYEQYF.

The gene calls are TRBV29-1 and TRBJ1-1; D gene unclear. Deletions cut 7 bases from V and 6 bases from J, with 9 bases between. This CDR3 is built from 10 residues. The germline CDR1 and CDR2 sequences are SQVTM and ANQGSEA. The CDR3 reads CSALAAEAFF. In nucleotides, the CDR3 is TGCAGCGCCCTAGCGGCTGAAGCTTTCTTT. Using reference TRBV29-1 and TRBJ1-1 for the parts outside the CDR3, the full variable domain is SAVISQKPSRDICQRGTSLTIQCQVDSQVTMMFWYRQQPGQSLTLIATANQGSEATYESGFVIDKFPISRPNLTFSTLTVSNMSPEDSSIYLCSALAAEAFFGQGTRLTVV.

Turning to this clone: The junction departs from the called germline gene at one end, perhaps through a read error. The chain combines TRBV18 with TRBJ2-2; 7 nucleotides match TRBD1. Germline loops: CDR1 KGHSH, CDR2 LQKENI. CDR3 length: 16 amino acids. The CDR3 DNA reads TGTGCCAGCTCTCCACCGGGACAGCAGAACACCGGGGAGCTGTTTTTT. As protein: CASSPPGQQNTGELFF.

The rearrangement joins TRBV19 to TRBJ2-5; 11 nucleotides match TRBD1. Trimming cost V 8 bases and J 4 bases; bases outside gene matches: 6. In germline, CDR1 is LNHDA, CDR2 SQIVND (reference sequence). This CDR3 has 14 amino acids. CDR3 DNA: TGTGCCAGTGGGACCGGGACAGGGGGAGAGACCCAGTACTTC. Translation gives CASGTGTGGETQYF. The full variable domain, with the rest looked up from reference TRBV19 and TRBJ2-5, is DGGITQSPKYLFRKEGQNVTLSCEQNLNHDAMYWYRQDPGQGLRLIYYSQIVNDFQKGDIAEGYSVSREKKESFPLTVTSAQKNPTAFYLCASGTGTGGETQYFGPGTRLLVL.

CDR3 nucleotides: TGTGCCATCAGTGAGTCGGAAACGGGGGATAGCAATCAGCCCCAGCATTTT. This codes for CAISESETGDSNQPQHF. V and J are TRBV10-3 and TRBJ1-5; D may be TRBD1 (5 bases). Trimming cost V 0 bases and J 0 bases, with 12 bases left between them. The CDR3 totals 17 residues. CDR1 is ENHRY and CDR2 is SYGVKD in the germline V gene.

As DNA, the CDR3 is TGTGCCAGCGGACAGAAGGCCTTAGGGTACGAGCAGTACTTC. It codes for CASGQKALGYEQYF. This chain connects TRBV2 to TRBJ2-7; the D gene is possibly TRBD1 (6 bases). There are 14 residues in the CDR3. Per germline, CDR1 SNHLY and CDR2 FYNNEI. V was trimmed by 8 bases and J by 4 bases, leaving 18 bases between them. The full variable domain, its missing parts supplied by reference TRBV2 and TRBJ2-7, is EPEVTQTPSHQVTQMGQEVILRCVPISNHLYFYWYRQILGQKVEFLVSFYNNEISEKSEIFDDQFSVERPDGSNFTLKIRSTKLEDSAMYFCASGQKALGYEQYFGPGTRLTVT.

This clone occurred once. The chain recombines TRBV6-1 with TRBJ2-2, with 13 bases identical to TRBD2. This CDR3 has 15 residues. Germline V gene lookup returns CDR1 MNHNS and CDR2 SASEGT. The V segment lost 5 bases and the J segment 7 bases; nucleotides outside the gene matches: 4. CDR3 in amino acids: CASSPGLAGLGELFF. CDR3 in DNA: TGTGCCAGCAGTCCGGGACTAGCGGGACTCGGGGAGCTGTTTTTT.

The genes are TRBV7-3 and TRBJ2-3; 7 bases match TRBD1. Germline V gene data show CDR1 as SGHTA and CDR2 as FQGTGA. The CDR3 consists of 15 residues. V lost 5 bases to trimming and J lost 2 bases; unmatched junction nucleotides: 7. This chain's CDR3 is CASSNPGQSTDTQYF. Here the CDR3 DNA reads TGTGCCAGCAGCAACCCGGGACAGTCCACAGATACGCAGTATTTT.

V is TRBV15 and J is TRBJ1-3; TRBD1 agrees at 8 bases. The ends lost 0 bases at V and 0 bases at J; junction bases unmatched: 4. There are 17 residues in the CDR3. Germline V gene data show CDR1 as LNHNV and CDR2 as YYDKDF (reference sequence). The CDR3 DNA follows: TGTGCCACCAGCAGAGAGACAGGGGCTCCCTCTGGAAACACCATATATTTT. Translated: CATSRETGAPSGNTIYF.

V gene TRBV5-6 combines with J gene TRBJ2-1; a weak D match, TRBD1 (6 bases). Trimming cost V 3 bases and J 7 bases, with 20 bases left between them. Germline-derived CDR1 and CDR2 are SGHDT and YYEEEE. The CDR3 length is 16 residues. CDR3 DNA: TGTGCCAGCAGCTCAAGATCGGACAGAGCACTAAATGAGCAGTTCTTC. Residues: CASSSRSDRALNEQFF.

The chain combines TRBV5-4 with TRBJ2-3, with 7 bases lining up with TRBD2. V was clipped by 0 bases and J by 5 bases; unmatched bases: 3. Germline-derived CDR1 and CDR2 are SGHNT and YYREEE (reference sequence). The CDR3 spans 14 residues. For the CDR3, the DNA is TGTGCCAGCAGCTTGGGACTAGCTGAAGATACGCAGTATTTT. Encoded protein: CASSLGLAEDTQYF.

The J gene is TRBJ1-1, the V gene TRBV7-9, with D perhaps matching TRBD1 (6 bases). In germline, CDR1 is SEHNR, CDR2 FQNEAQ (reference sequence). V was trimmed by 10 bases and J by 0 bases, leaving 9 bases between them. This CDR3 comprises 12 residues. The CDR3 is CAIGQLNTEAFF. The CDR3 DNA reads TGTGCCATCGGACAGCTGAACACTGAAGCTTTCTTT.

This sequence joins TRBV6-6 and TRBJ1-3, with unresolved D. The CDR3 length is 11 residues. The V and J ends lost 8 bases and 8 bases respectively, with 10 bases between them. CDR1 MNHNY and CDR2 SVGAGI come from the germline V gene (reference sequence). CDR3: CASVLTDTIYF. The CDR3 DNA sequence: TGTGCCAGCGTCCTCACGGACACCATATATTTT.

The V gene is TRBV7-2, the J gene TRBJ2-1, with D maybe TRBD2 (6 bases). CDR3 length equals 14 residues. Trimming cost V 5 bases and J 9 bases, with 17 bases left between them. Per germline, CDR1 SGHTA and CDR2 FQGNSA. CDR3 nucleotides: TGTGCCAGCAGCCCGTCCGGGACTGGGGGTGAGCAGTTCTTC. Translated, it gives CASSPSGTGGEQFF.

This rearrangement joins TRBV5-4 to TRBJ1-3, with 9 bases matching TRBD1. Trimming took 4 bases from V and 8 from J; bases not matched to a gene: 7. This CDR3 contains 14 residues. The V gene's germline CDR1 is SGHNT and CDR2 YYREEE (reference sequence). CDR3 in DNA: TGTGCCAGCAGCGACGGACAGGGGCCGGACACCATATATTTT. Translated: CASSDGQGPDTIYF.

In nucleotides, the CDR3 is TGTGCCAGCAGTATACAGGGAAATGAGCAGTTCTTC. As protein: CASSIQGNEQFF. V and J are TRBV27 and TRBJ2-1, with a tentative D call TRBD1 (6 bases). The V gene lost 5 bases and the J gene lost 7 bases, with 9 bases spanning the gap. The CDR3 runs to 12 residues. Germline V gives CDR1 MNHEY, CDR2 SMNVEV (reference sequence).

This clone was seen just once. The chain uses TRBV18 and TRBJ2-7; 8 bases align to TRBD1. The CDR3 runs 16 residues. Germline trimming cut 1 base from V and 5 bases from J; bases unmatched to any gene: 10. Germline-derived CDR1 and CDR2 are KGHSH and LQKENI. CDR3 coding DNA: TGTGCCAGCTCACCACGTGCGACAGGGGAGAGCCACGAGCAGTACTTC. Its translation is CASSPRATGESHEQYF.